The 10 T cell receptor beta chains below all came from one sample that was sequenced in a study of cytomegalovirus exposure and HLA in healthy donors. The PCR had 60 Vbeta and 13 Jbeta primers. The assay was immunoSEQ multiplex PCR, and TCRdb's table has in-frame clones only and misses some. This table has about 230,000 clones, around four fifths appearing once. Sequencing was done on a sample of PBMCs. These receptors were obtained from a woman between 55 and 75 years old in good health and CMV-seropositive.

CDR3 nucleotide sequence: TGTGCCAGCAGCTTGGACAGGGGTGACTATGGCTACACCTTC. It specifies CASSLDRGDYGYTF. The V and J genes are TRBV7-2 and TRBJ1-2, with 9 bases identical to TRBD1. V was clipped by 3 bases and J by 3 bases; unmatched bases: 2. Germline V gene sequence: CDR1 SGHTA, CDR2 FQGNSA. CDR3 size: 14 residues.

This chain joins TRBV4-1 and TRBJ1-1; possibly TRBD1 for D (6 bases). Trimming pared 1 base from V and 1 base from J, leaving 13 bases between. CDR3 length equals 16 residues. Germline CDR1 is MGHRA and CDR2 is YSYEKL. The CDR3 protein is CASSQAAQGWNTEAFF. CDR3 sequence (DNA): TGCGCCAGCAGCCAAGCGGCACAGGGATGGAACACTGAAGCTTTCTTT.

The chain couples TRBV7-2 to TRBJ2-1; D call uncertain. The CDR3 extends over 13 amino acids. CDR1 is SGHTA, CDR2 FQGNSA, per germline. V was shortened by 1 base and J by 7 bases, with 8 bases between the two germline ends. As DNA, the CDR3 is TGTGCCAGCAGCTTAGTCGTTAGAAATGAGCAGTTCTTC. It translates to CASSLVVRNEQFF. The full variable domain, completed using reference TRBV7-2 and TRBJ2-1, is GAGVSQSPSNKVTEKGKDVELRCDPISGHTALYWYRQSLGQGLEFLIYFQGNSAPDKSGLPSDRFSAERTGGSVSTLTIQRTQQEDSAVYLCASSLVVRNEQFFGPGTRLTVL.

The V gene is TRBV12-5, the J gene TRBJ1-2; no clear D. The CDR3 has 13 residues. The ends were cut back, 6 bases at V and 7 bases at J, with 15 bases in the middle. CDR1 is LGHNT, CDR2 FRNRAP, per germline. CDR3 sequence: CASGLRRRSGYTF. The DNA of the CDR3 is TGTGCTAGTGGCCTCAGGAGGCGGAGTGGCTACACCTTC. The full variable domain, in which reference TRBV12-5 and TRBJ1-2 provide the parts outside the CDR3, is DARVTQTPRHKVTEMGQEVTMRCQPILGHNTVFWYRQTMMQGLELLAYFRNRAPLDDSGMPKDRFSAEMPDATLATLKIQPSEPRDSAVYFCASGLRRRSGYTFGSGTRLTVV.

This chain uses TRBV29-1 with TRBJ2-3; 9 positions agree with TRBD1. From germline, CDR1 is SQVTM and CDR2 ANQGSEA. This CDR3 is built from 13 residues. The V segment lost 5 bases and the J segment 5 bases; nucleotides outside the gene matches: 5. This chain's CDR3 is CSVPPTGGDTQYF. Here the CDR3 DNA reads TGCAGCGTTCCTCCGACAGGGGGAGATACGCAGTATTTT.

The chain uses TRBV6-6 and TRBJ1-5; 8 nucleotides match TRBD1. V shed 2 bases and J 5 bases; nucleotides not matched to a gene: 2. CDR3 length equals 14 residues. CDR1 and CDR2 (germline): MNHNY, SVGAGI (reference sequence). DNA of the CDR3: TGTGCCAGCAGTTACCGGGACAGGTATCAGCCCCAGCATTTT. This sequence encodes CASSYRDRYQPQHF.

The CDR3 DNA sequence: TGTGCCAGCAGCTTAGGCCAGGGTTACCACAATGAGCAGTTCTTC. It specifies CASSLGQGYHNEQFF. This rearrangement joins TRBV11-3 to TRBJ2-1; D possibly corresponds to TRBD1 (5 bases). Germline V gene lookup returns CDR1 SGHNT and CDR2 YENEEA. CDR3 length: 15 amino acids. V lost 1 base to trimming and J lost 5 bases, with 12 bases between them.

V gene TRBV28 combines with J gene TRBJ2-5, with 10 bases that match TRBD1. With V trimmed by 5 bases and J by 5 bases, 8 bases remained unmatched. Per germline, CDR1 MDHEN and CDR2 SYDVKM. This CDR3 is 15 amino acids long. As DNA, the CDR3 is TGTGCCAGCAGTCTCCCGACAGGGGGCGCCGAGACCCAGTACTTC. This encodes CASSLPTGGAETQYF. Combining the CDR3 with reference TRBV28 and TRBJ2-5 gives the whole variable domain DVKVTQSSRYLVKRTGEKVFLECVQDMDHENMFWYRQDPGLGLRLIYFSYDVKMKEKGDIPEGYSVSREKKERFSLILESASTNQTSMYLCASSLPTGGAETQYFGPGTRLLVL.

The chain combines TRBV29-1 with TRBJ1-1, with TRBD1 matching over 7 bases. The CDR3 loop spans 12 amino acids. CDR1 is SQVTM, CDR2 ANQGSEA, per germline. Trimming at V came to 6 bases and at J to 4 bases, leaving 5 bases not matched to a gene. CDR3 sequence reads: CSVGRGLTEAFF. CDR3 nucleotide sequence: TGCAGCGTGGGTAGGGGGCTCACTGAAGCTTTCTTT.

The V and J genes are TRBV29-1 and TRBJ2-5; 8 positions match TRBD1. Judging by the DNA end, TRBJ2-7 fits better; the J call may be wrong. There are 13 residues in the CDR3. Germline V gene data show CDR1 as SQVTM and CDR2 as ANQGSEA. CDR3 sequence reads: CSVGDRGLNEQYF. For the CDR3, the DNA is TGCAGCGTTGGAGACAGGGGTCTCAACGAGCAGTACTTC.